The 26 T cell receptor beta chains given below trace back to one sample, sequenced in a study of vaccination and CD4 T cells after COVID-19. Described treatment: roughly 10-day PBMC culture with coronavirus spike peptide pools or control peptides (ViraFEST assay). The Oncomine TCR Beta short-read assay sequenced DNA from cultured CD4+ T cells. TCRdb processed the PCR reads anew with MiXCR; each CDR3 protein has one entry. The sample comprises some 20,000 distinct CDR3 sequences, roughly 29% of which are singletons, and about 16% rests with the top ten. No antigens are known for them. The specimen was cultured CD4+ T cells from blood. These receptor sequences come from a human donor with COVID-19.

There are a few counts of this clonotype. The V and J genes are TRBV20-1 and TRBJ1-6; 7 bases agree with TRBD1. This CDR3 has 13 residues. Germline V gene sequence: CDR1 DFQATT, CDR2 SNEGSKA (reference sequence). J gave up 10 bases and V 4 bases, and 7 bases lay outside the gene matches. The CDR3 loop is CSAIRQGSSPLHF. The CDR3 region has the DNA TGCAGTGCTATAAGACAGGGAAGCTCACCCCTCCACTTT.

This clonotype was observed a handful of times. The chain carries TRBV7-3 and TRBJ1-1; 7 positions match TRBD1. This CDR3 contains 14 residues. The V gene's germline CDR1 is SGHTA and CDR2 FQGTGA. Unmatched junction bases numbered 14, after V lost 5 bases and J lost 11 bases. The CDR3 loop is CASSNPGQFSTAFF. The CDR3 nucleotides read TGTGCCAGCAGCAACCCGGGACAGTTTTCGACCGCTTTCTTT.

V and J are TRBV2 and TRBJ2-7, with 13 nucleotides matching TRBD2. J lost 2 bases, V lost 4 bases, and 8 bases had no gene match. The CDR3 covers 17 residues. The germline CDR1 and CDR2 sequences are SNHLY and FYNNEI. CDR3 region: CASSGGGLAGRTYEQYF. Here the CDR3 DNA reads TGTGCCAGCAGTGGGGGGGGACTAGCGGGGAGAACCTACGAGCAGTACTTC.

This clonotype was counted only a few times. This chain uses TRBV4-1 with TRBJ1-3; TRBD1 matches at 7 bases. The CDR3 is 15 amino acids. Trimming removed 2 bases from V and 7 bases from J; junction bases left unmatched: 8. Germline V CDR1 and CDR2: MGHRA, YSYEKL. CDR3 in amino acids: CASSQMGQGVNTIYF. The CDR3 DNA reads TGCGCCAGCAGCCAAATGGGGCAGGGGGTGAACACCATATATTTT.

There are a few counts of this clonotype. The V call is TRBV6-2 or TRBV6-3, the J call TRBJ1-2; D ambiguous. The V and J ends lost 6 bases and 8 bases respectively, with 10 bases between them. This CDR3 comprises 11 residues. Germline V gives CDR1 MNHEY, CDR2 SVGEGT. The CDR3 nucleotides read TGTGCCAGCAGCCGTGAAGTCGGCTACACCTTC. Protein product: CASSREVGYTF.

CDR3 nucleotides: TGCGCCAGCAGCCCCCACGGGGCTCGGGCGCCCCAAGAGACCCAGTACTTC. It codes for CASSPHGARAPQETQYF. V gene TRBV4-1 combines with J gene TRBJ2-5; D may be TRBD1 or TRBD2 (5 bases each). CDR1 and CDR2 from the germline V gene are MGHRA and YSYEKL. Trimming took off 4 bases at V and 1 base at J, with 19 bases between the two ends. The CDR3 totals 17 residues.

This clonotype showed up just a few times. The rearrangement joins TRBV25-1 to TRBJ2-5; D remains unclear. The V gene's germline CDR1 is MGHDK and CDR2 SYGVNS. The CDR3 has 14 residues. Trimming pared 3 bases from V and 2 bases from J, leaving 10 bases between. CDR3 loop: CASSEPERQETQYF. CDR3 DNA sequence: TGTGCCAGCAGTGAGCCGGAACGACAAGAGACCCAGTACTTC.

This clonotype is labeled as medium-sized. This rearrangement joins TRBV11-3 to TRBJ2-1; 9 nucleotides match TRBD2. With 5 bases clipped from V and 4 bases from J, the junction kept 9 bases outside the gene matches. Germline assignment: CDR1 SGHNT and CDR2 YENEEA. The CDR3 is 16 residues long. CDR3 sequence (DNA): TGTGCCAGCAGCGTAGGAGGCGGGGGGGCTTACAATGAGCAGTTCTTC. Protein product: CASSVGGGGAYNEQFF.

There are a few counts of this clonotype. The rearrangement joins TRBV11-2 to TRBJ2-4, with D perhaps TRBD2 (5 bases). The CDR3 totals 14 residues. V was shortened by 1 base and J by 3 bases, with 7 bases between the two germline ends. Germline V gene data show CDR1 as SGHAT and CDR2 as FQNNGV. The CDR3 DNA reads as TGTGCCAGCAGCTTAGTCGGGGTCAAAAACATTCAGTACTTC. Translation gives CASSLVGVKNIQYF.

This chain uses TRBV19 with TRBJ2-7, with 8 bases identical to TRBD2. There are 12 residues in the CDR3. Trimming removed 10 bases from V and 3 bases from J; junction bases left unmatched: 5. Germline V gene sequence: CDR1 LNHDA, CDR2 SQIVND (reference sequence). The CDR3 bases are TGTGCCACTCGGGGGGGAGGCTACGAGCAGTACTTC. Its translation is CATRGGGYEQYF.

V usage is TRBV20-1 and J usage is TRBJ1-1, with TRBD1 as a possible D gene (6 bases). Trimming cost V 6 bases and J 6 bases, with 20 bases left between them. This CDR3 has 14 amino acids. CDR1 and CDR2 (germline): DFQATT, SNEGSKA (reference sequence). The CDR3 sequence: CSATQDGGRAEAFF. CDR3 coding DNA: TGCAGTGCGACCCAGGATGGGGGCAGGGCTGAAGCTTTCTTT.

This clonotype was observed a few times. V gene TRBV27 combines with J gene TRBJ2-5; TRBD1 aligns across 7 bases. This CDR3 has 14 residues. Germline assignment: CDR1 MNHEY and CDR2 SMNVEV (reference sequence). V trimming: 4 bases; J trimming: 5 bases; junction bases outside the gene matches: 7. The CDR3 sequence is CASSSRQGWETQYF. The DNA of the CDR3 is TGTGCCAGCAGTTCACGACAGGGTTGGGAGACCCAGTACTTC.

The chain uses TRBV30 and TRBJ1-6; no reliable D call. CDR1 GTSNPN and CDR2 SVGIG come from the germline V gene (reference sequence). There are 15 residues in the CDR3. Trimming stripped 0 bases from V and 3 bases from J, with 9 bases between. The CDR3 loop is CAWSVTSNYNSPLHF. The CDR3 DNA reads TGTGCCTGGAGTGTTACGAGTAACTATAATTCACCCCTCCACTTT. Using reference TRBV30 and TRBJ1-6 for the parts outside the CDR3, the full variable domain is SQTIHQWPATLVQPVGSPLSLECTVEGTSNPNLYWYRQAAGRGLQLLFYSVGIGQISSEVPQNLSASRPQDRQFILSSKKLLLSDSGFYLCAWSVTSNYNSPLHFGNGTRLTVT.

This chain links TRBV5-1 with TRBJ1-2, with TRBD1 matching over 9 bases. With V trimmed by 4 bases and J by 0 bases, 4 bases remained unmatched. Germline V gene lookup returns CDR1 SGHRS and CDR2 YFSETQ. The CDR3 spans 15 residues. Here the CDR3 reads CASSVQGAPNYGYTF. CDR3 DNA sequence: TGCGCCAGCAGCGTACAGGGGGCGCCTAACTATGGCTACACCTTC.

This clonotype was found a few times. The V call is TRBV5-8, the J call TRBJ1-2; D is unclear. Trimming pared 0 bases from V and 1 base from J, leaving 7 bases between. The CDR3 spans 14 residues. The germline CDR1 and CDR2 sequences are SGHTS and YDEGEE. CDR3: CASSLGQVNYGYTF. In DNA form, the CDR3 reads TGTGCCAGCAGCTTGGGACAAGTTAACTATGGCTACACCTTC.

The V gene is TRBV2, the J gene TRBJ2-3, with unresolved D. CDR3 length: 16 amino acids. Germline V gene sequence: CDR1 SNHLY, CDR2 FYNNEI. Between the trimmed V and J ends, which lost 1 base and 1 base, there was a span of 12 bases. The CDR3: CASSEVAGRGTDTQYF. As DNA, the CDR3 is TGTGCCAGCAGTGAAGTGGCAGGAAGGGGCACAGATACGCAGTATTTT.

This sequence joins TRBV12-3 or TRBV12-4 and TRBJ2-7, with 12 nucleotides matching TRBD2. Trimming took 4 bases from V and 7 from J; bases not matched to a gene: 8. The CDR3 has 15 amino acids. The CDR3 bases are TGTGCCAGCAGTTATCGGCTAGCGGGGGGGCGAGAGCAGTACTTC. The encoded protein is CASSYRLAGGREQYF.

This clonotype has more than one count but fewer than ten. The chain uses TRBV7-2 and TRBJ1-1; the match to TRBD1 covers 9 bases. The CDR3 covers 14 residues. V gave up 8 bases and J gave up 1 base; unmatched junction bases: 5. In germline, CDR1 is SGHTA, CDR2 FQGNSA. The DNA for the CDR3 is TGTGCCAGCGGGGGGGACAGGGCGAACACTGAAGCTTTCTTT. This codes for CASGGDRANTEAFF. The variable domain in full, completed from reference TRBV7-2 and TRBJ1-1, reads GAGVSQSPSNKVTEKGKDVELRCDPISGHTALYWYRQSLGQGLEFLIYFQGNSAPDKSGLPSDRFSAERTGGSVSTLTIQRTQQEDSAVYLCASGGDRANTEAFFGQGTRLTVV.

This clonotype was seen only a few times. This chain connects TRBV25-1 to TRBJ2-1; D remains ambiguous. Trimming took off 1 base at V and 6 bases at J, with 1 base between the two ends. Germline loops: CDR1 MGHDK, CDR2 SYGVNS. The CDR3 covers 11 residues. The CDR3 nucleotides read TGTGCCAGCAGTGAATTCAATGAGCAGTTCTTC. This gives the protein CASSEFNEQFF.

This clonotype was picked up a small number of times. This chain uses TRBV7-9 with TRBJ1-2, with D perhaps TRBD1 (6 bases). V lost 8 bases and J lost 6, with 16 bases in between. Germline CDR1 SEHNR, CDR2 FQNEAQ (reference sequence). There are 13 residues in the CDR3. DNA of the CDR3: TGTGCCAGCTCTGACGGGGGCTTCGATGGCTACACCTTC. The encoded protein is CASSDGGFDGYTF.

This clonotype is categorized as medium-sized. The J gene is TRBJ1-5, the V gene TRBV27; 11 bases match TRBD1. V shed 4 bases and J 4 bases; nucleotides not matched to a gene: 12. CDR1 is MNHEY, CDR2 SMNVEV, per germline (reference sequence). CDR3 length equals 18 residues. The CDR3: CASSYTYWDRGGNQPQHF. The CDR3 DNA is TGTGCCAGCAGTTACACCTATTGGGACAGGGGGGGGAATCAGCCCCAGCATTTT.

In its sample, this clonotype was seen a few times. The chain links TRBV7-6 to TRBJ1-3; a weak D match, TRBD1 (5 bases). The germline V gene has CDR1 SGHVS and CDR2 FNYEAQ. The V and J ends lost 5 bases and 0 bases respectively, with 17 bases between them. CDR3 length: 17 amino acids. The CDR3 sequence: CASSPSTAQISGNTIYF. The CDR3 nucleotides are TGTGCCAGCAGCCCATCGACAGCACAAATCTCTGGAAACACCATATATTTT.

This clonotype has only a few counts. The CDR3 sequence is CSYPGQGAWEQYF. In DNA, the CDR3 is TGCAGTTATCCGGGACAGGGGGCTTGGGAGCAGTACTTC. J is TRBJ2-7 and V is TRBV20-1, with TRBD1 matching over 12 bases. The CDR3 is made up of 13 amino acids. J gave up 7 bases and V 8 bases, and 9 bases lay outside the gene matches. The V gene's germline CDR1 is DFQATT and CDR2 SNEGSKA (reference sequence).

The genes are TRBV30 and TRBJ1-6; TRBD1 might be the D (5 bases). The V and J ends lost 5 bases and 4 bases respectively, with 15 bases between them. Germline V gives CDR1 GTSNPN, CDR2 SVGIG (reference sequence). The CDR3 totals 15 residues. The CDR3 nucleotides read TGTGCCTGGGCGCTGCCACAGGTATATAATTCACCCCTCCACTTT. Translation gives CAWALPQVYNSPLHF.

The chain employs TRBV11-3 and TRBJ1-2; D gene unclear. The CDR3 sequence is 14 residues long. Germline V gene lookup returns CDR1 SGHNT and CDR2 YENEEA. Trimming removed 5 bases from V and 8 bases from J, with 18 bases in between. Written as DNA, the CDR3 is TGTGCCAGCAGCCAGCAGGAGGGTGCTCGGGGCTACACCTTC. Amino acid sequence: CASSQQEGARGYTF.

V usage is TRBV6-1 and J usage is TRBJ1-2; the match to TRBD1 covers 10 bases. CDR1 and CDR2 from the germline V gene are MNHNS and SASEGT. The CDR3 has 15 residues. V trimming: 4 bases; J trimming: 8 bases; junction bases outside the gene matches: 10. The DNA of the CDR3 is TGTGCCAGCAGTGCCCGGACAGGGGGGTTTACAGGCTACACCTTC. This sequence encodes CASSARTGGFTGYTF.